This entry is about one TCR beta chain. Trimming removed 11 bases from V and 5 bases from J; junction bases left unmatched: 7. The CDR3 runs to 13 residues. The germline V gene has CDR1 ENHRY and CDR2 SYGVKD. TCRdb redid the calling of the RT-PCR reads with MiXCR, one entry per CDR3 protein. The table includes more than 600,000 distinct CDR3 sequences, approximately 14% detected once. V usage is TRBV10-3 and J usage is TRBJ1-4, with 8 positions matching TRBD1. The specimen was memory CD4+ T cells from blood. The source is a female donor in good health, serving as a healthy control. The CDR3 DNA sequence: TGTGCCGTTTCGGACAGGGAAAATGAAAAACTGTTTTTT. The encoded protein is CAVSDRENEKLFF.